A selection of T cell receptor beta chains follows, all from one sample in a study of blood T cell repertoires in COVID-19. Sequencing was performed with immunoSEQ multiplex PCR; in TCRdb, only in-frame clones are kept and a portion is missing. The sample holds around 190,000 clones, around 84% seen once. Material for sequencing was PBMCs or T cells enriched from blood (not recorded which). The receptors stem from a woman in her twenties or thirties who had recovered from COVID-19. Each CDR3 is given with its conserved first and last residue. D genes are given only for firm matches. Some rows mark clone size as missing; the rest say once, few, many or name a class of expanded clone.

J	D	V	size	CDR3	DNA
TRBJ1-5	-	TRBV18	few	CASSPELGGPYSNQPQHF	TGTGCCAGCTCACCAGAGTTAGGGGGTCCTTATAGCAATCAGCCCCAGCATTTT
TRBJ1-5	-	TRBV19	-	CASIRGVDSNQPQHF	TGTGCCAGTATCCGGGGGGTCGATAGCAATCAGCCCCAGCATTTT
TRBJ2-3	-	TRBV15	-	CATSKDRTDTQYF	TGTGCCACCAGCAAAGACCGTACAGATACGCAGTATTTT
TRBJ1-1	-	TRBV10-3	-	CAIMRQGWSTEAFF	TGTGCCATCATGAGGCAGGGCTGGAGCACTGAAGCTTTCTTT
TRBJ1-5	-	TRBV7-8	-	CASSQQAQPQHF	TGTGCCAGCAGCCAACAGGCTCAGCCCCAGCATTTT
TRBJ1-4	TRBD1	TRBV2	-	CASSRGDRGRENEKLFF	TGTGCCAGCAGCCGTGGGGACAGGGGTCGAGAGAATGAAAAACTGTTTTTT
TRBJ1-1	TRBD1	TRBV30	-	CAWRNYRGNTEAFF	TGTGCCTGGAGAAATTACAGGGGAAACACTGAAGCTTTCTTT
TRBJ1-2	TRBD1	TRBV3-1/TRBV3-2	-	CASSQGTGVNYGYTF	TGTGCCAGCAGCCAAGGGACAGGGGTTAACTATGGCTACACCTTC
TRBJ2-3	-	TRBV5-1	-	CASSLGRGGTDTQYF	TGCGCCAGCAGCTTGGGCAGGGGTGGCACAGATACGCAGTATTTT
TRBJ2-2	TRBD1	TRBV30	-	CAWRRQGHYTGELFF	TGTGCCTGGAGGAGACAGGGACATTACACCGGGGAGCTGTTTTTT
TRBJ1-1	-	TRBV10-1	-	CASRGGRNTEAFF	TGCGCCAGCAGGGGGGGGCGGAACACTGAAGCTTTCTTT
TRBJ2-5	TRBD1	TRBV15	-	CATSDRGQETQYF	TGTGCCACCTCAGACAGGGGGCAGGAGACCCAGTACTTC
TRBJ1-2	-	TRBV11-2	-	CASSLARGYYGYTF	TGTGCCAGCAGCTTAGCCCGAGGGTACTATGGCTACACCTTC
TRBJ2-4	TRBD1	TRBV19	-	CASSIEGTGAGAKNIQYF	TGTGCCAGTAGTATAGAGGGGACAGGGGCCGGAGCCAAAAACATTCAGTACTTC
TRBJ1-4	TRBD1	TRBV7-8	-	CASSSTRTGEREKLFF	TGTGCCAGCAGCTCTACACGGACAGGGGAGAGGGAAAAACTGTTTTTT
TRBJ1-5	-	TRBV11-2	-	CASSPTTGGDQPQHF	TGTGCCAGCAGCCCGACCACAGGCGGGGATCAGCCCCAGCATTTT
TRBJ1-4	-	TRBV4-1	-	CASSRGGEGEKLFF	TGCGCCAGCAGCAGAGGAGGGGAGGGGGAAAAACTGTTTTTT
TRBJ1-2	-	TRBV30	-	CAWTPTGDLATF	TGTGCCTGGACCCCAACCGGGGATCTGGCCACCTTC
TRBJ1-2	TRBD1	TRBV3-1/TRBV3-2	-	CASRPGTGGSGYTF	TGTGCCAGCAGACCCGGGACAGGGGGCAGTGGCTACACCTTC
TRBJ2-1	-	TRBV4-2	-	CASSSEGDTYNEQFF	TGTGCCAGCAGCTCCGAGGGGGATACCTACAATGAGCAGTTCTTC
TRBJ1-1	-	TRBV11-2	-	CASSLGFREAFF	TGTGCCAGCAGCCTAGGGTTCAGAGAAGCTTTCTTT
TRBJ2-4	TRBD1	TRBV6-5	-	CASSLQGNIQYF	TGTGCCAGCAGTTTACAGGGGAACATTCAGTACTTC
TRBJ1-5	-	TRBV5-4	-	CASSRDRANQPQHF	TGTGCCAGCAGCCGAGACAGAGCCAATCAGCCCCAGCATTTT
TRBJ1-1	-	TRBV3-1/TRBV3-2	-	CASSQVGGGTEAFF	TGTGCCAGCAGCCAAGTAGGGGGTGGGACTGAAGCTTTCTTT
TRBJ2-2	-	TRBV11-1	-	CASSQGTIYTGELFF	TGTGCCAGCAGCCAGGGGACAATTTACACCGGGGAGCTGTTTTTT
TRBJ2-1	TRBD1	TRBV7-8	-	CASSLVRTGFGNEQFF	TGTGCCAGCAGCTTAGTAAGGACAGGGTTTGGCAATGAGCAGTTCTTC
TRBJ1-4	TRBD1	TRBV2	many	CASNQGQFNEKLFF	TGTGCCAGCAATCAGGGACAGTTTAATGAAAAACTGTTTTTT
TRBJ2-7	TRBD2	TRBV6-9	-	CASSFSGIAYEQYF	TGTGCCAGCAGTTTTAGCGGGATCGCGTACGAGCAGTACTTC
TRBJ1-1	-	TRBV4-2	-	CASSRTPGQNTEAFF	TGTGCCAGCAGCCGGACTCCGGGACAGAACACTGAAGCTTTCTTT
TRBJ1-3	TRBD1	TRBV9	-	CASSATPRQGAHSGNTIYF	TGTGCCAGCAGCGCAACCCCCAGACAGGGGGCCCACTCTGGAAACACCATATATTTT
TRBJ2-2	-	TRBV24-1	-	CATSRDLGEVGELFF	TGTGCCACCAGCCGTGACCTCGGGGAGGTCGGGGAGCTGTTTTTT